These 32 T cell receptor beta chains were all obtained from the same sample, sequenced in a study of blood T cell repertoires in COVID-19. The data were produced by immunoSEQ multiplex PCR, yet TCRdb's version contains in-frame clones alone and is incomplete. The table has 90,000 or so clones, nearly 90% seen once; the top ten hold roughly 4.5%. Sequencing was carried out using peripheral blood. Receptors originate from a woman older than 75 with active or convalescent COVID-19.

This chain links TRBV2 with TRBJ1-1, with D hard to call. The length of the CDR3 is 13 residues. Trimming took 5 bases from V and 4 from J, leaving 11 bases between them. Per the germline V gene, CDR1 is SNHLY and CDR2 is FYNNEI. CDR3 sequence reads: CASSLESGTEAFF. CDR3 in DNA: TGTGCCAGCAGTTTAGAGTCGGGCACTGAAGCTTTCTTT.

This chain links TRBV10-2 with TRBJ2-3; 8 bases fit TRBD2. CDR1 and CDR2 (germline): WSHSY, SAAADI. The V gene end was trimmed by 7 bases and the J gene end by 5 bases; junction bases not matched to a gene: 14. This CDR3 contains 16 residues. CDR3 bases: TGCGCCAGCACCGACACCGGGGGGGGAGTTGTAGATACGCAGTATTTT. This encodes CASTDTGGGVVDTQYF.

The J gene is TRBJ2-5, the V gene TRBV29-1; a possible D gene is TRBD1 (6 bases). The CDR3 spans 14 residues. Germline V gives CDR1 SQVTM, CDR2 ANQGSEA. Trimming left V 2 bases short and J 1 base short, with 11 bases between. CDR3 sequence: CSVERGHGQETQYF. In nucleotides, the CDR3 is TGCAGCGTTGAAAGGGGACACGGCCAAGAGACCCAGTACTTC.

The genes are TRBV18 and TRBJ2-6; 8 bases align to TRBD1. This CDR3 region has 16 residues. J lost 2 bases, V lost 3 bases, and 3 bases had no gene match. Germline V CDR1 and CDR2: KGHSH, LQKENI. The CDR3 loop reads CASSPYRGAGANVLTF. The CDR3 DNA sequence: TGTGCCAGCTCACCTTACAGGGGGGCTGGGGCCAACGTCCTGACTTTC.

CDR3 nucleotide sequence: TGTGCCAGCAGCTTCGGACAGGGAAACTATGGCTACACCTTC. Residues: CASSFGQGNYGYTF. The gene calls are TRBV7-2 and TRBJ1-2; 8 nucleotides line up with TRBD1. V shed 3 bases, J shed 2 bases, and the junction held 2 bases outside the gene matches. The germline CDR1 and CDR2 sequences are SGHTA and FQGNSA. The CDR3 loop spans 14 amino acids.

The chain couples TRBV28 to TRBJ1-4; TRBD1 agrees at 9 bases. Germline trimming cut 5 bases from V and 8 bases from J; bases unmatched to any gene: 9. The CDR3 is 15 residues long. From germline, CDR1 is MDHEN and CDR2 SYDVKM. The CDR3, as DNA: TGTGCCAGCAGTCCCAGGGACAGGGTGGTAGAAAAACTGTTTTTT. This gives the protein CASSPRDRVVEKLFF. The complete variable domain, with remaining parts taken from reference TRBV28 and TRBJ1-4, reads DVKVTQSSRYLVKRTGEKVFLECVQDMDHENMFWYRQDPGLGLRLIYFSYDVKMKEKGDIPEGYSVSREKKERFSLILESASTNQTSMYLCASSPRDRVVEKLFFGSGTQLSVL.

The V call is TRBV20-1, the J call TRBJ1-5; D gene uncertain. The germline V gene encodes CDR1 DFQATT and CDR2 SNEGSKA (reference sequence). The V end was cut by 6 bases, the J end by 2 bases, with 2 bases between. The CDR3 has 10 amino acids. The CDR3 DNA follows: TGCAGTGCCGGCAATCAGCCCCAGCATTTT. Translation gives CSAGNQPQHF.

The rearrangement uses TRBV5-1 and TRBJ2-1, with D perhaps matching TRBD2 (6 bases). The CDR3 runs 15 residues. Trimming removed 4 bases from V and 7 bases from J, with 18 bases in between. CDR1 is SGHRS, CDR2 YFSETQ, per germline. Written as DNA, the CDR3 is TGCGCCAGCAGCCAAACCGGCGGGACTCCAAATGAGCAGTTCTTC. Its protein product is CASSQTGGTPNEQFF.

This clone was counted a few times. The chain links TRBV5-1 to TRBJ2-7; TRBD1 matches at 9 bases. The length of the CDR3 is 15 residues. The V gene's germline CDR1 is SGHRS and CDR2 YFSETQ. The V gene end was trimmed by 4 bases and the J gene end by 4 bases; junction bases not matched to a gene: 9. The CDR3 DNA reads TGCGCCAGCAGCCGGGGGACAGGGAGTGGGTACGAGCAGTACTTC. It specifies CASSRGTGSGYEQYF.

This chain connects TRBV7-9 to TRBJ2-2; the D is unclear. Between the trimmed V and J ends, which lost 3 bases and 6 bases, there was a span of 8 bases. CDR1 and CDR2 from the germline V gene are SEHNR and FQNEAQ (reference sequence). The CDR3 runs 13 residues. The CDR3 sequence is CASSFGRAGELFF. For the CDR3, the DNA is TGTGCCAGCAGCTTTGGGCGCGCCGGGGAGCTGTTTTTT.

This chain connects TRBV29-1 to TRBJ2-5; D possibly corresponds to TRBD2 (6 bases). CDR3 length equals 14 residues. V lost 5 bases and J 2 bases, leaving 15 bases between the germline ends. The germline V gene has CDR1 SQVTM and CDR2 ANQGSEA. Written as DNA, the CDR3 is TGCAGCGTTCGGCTAGCGAGGTATCAAGAGACCCAGTACTTC. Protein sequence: CSVRLARYQETQYF.

CDR3 amino acids: CASSDRVTDTQYF. The DNA of the CDR3 is TGTGCCAGCAGTGACAGGGTGACAGATACGCAGTATTTT. V is TRBV12-3 or TRBV12-4 and J is TRBJ2-3; 7 bases agree with TRBD1. Trimming at V came to 5 bases and at J to 3 bases, leaving 2 bases not matched to a gene. This CDR3 has 13 residues.

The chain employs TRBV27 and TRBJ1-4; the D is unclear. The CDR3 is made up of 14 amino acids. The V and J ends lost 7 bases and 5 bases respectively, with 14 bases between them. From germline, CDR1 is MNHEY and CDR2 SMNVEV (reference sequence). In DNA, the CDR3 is TGTGCCAGCACCCGTATGGGGAGGAATGAAAAACTGTTTTTT. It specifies CASTRMGRNEKLFF.

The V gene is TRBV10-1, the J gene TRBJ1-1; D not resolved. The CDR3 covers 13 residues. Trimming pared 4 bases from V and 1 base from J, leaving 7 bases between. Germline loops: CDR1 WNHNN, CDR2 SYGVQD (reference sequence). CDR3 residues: CASSAQPNTEAFF. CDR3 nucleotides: TGCGCCAGCAGTGCACAGCCGAACACTGAAGCTTTCTTT.

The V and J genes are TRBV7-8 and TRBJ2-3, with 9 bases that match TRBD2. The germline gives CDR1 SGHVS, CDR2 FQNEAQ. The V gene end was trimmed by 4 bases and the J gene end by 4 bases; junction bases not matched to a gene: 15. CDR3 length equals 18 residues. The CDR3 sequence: CASSYEGLASPGADTQYF. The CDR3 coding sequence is TGTGCCAGCAGCTACGAGGGACTAGCCTCCCCGGGGGCAGATACGCAGTATTTT.

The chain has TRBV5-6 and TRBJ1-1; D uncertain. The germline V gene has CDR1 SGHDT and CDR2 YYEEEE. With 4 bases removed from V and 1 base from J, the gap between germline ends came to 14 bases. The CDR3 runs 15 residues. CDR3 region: CASSPGLQPNTEAFF. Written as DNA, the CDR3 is TGTGCCAGCAGCCCAGGACTACAACCGAACACTGAAGCTTTCTTT.

CDR3 sequence: CATTAIHNTEAFF. The CDR3 region has the DNA TGTGCCACTACAGCTATACACAACACTGAAGCTTTCTTT. This chain connects TRBV18 to TRBJ1-1; D remains unclear. V was pared by 10 bases and J by 2 bases, with 14 bases between. Germline V CDR1 and CDR2: KGHSH, LQKENI. The CDR3 runs 13 residues.

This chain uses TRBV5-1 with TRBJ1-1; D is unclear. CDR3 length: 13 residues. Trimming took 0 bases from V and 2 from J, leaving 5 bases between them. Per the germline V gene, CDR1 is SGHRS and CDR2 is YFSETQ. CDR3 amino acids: CASSLAVNTEAFF. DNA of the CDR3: TGCGCCAGCAGCTTGGCAGTTAACACTGAAGCTTTCTTT.

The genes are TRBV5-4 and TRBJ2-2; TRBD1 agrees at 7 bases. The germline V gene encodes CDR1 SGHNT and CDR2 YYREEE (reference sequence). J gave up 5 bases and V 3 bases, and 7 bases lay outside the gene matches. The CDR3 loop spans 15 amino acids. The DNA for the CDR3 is TGTGCCAGCAGCTCAGGACAGGACCTAACCGGGGAGCTGTTTTTT. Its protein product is CASSSGQDLTGELFF. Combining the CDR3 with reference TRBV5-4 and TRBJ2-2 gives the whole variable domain ETGVTQSPTHLIKTRGQQVTLRCSSQSGHNTVSWYQQALGQGPQFIFQYYREEENGRGNFPPRFSGLQFPNYSSELNVNALELDDSALYLCASSSGQDLTGELFFGEGSRLTVL.

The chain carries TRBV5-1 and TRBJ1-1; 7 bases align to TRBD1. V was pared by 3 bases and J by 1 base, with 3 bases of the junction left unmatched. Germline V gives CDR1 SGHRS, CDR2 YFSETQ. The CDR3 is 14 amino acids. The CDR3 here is CASSWDSQNTEAFF. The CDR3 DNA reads TGCGCCAGCAGCTGGGACAGTCAGAACACTGAAGCTTTCTTT.

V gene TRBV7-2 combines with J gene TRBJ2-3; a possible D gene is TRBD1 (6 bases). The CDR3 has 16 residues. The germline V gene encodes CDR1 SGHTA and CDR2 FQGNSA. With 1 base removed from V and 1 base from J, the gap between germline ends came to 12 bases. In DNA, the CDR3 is TGTGCCAGCAGCTTAGTGAGGACAGCCCGCACAGATACGCAGTATTTT. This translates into CASSLVRTARTDTQYF. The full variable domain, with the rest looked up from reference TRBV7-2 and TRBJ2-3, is GAGVSQSPSNKVTEKGKDVELRCDPISGHTALYWYRQSLGQGLEFLIYFQGNSAPDKSGLPSDRFSAERTGGSVSTLTIQRTQQEDSAVYLCASSLVRTARTDTQYFGPGTRLTVL.

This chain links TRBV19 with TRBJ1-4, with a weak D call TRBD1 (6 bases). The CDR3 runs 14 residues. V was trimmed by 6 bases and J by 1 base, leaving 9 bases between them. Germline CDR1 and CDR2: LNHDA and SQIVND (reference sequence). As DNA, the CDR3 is TGTGCCAGTAGGGCAGGGGAAACTAATGAAAAACTGTTTTTT. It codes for CASRAGETNEKLFF.

Here the CDR3 DNA reads TGTGCCAGCAGCTACACTAGCAATCAGCCCCAGCATTTT. Residues: CASSYTSNQPQHF. This rearrangement joins TRBV5-8 to TRBJ1-5; no definite D call. V lost 3 bases and J lost 0, with 4 bases in between. Germline CDR1 and CDR2: SGHTS and YDEGEE. The CDR3 has 13 residues.

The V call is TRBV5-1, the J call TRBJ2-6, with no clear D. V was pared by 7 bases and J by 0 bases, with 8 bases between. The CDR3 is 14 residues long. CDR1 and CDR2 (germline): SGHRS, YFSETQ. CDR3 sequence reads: CASETASGANVLTF. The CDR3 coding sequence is TGCGCCAGCGAAACAGCCTCTGGGGCCAACGTCCTGACTTTC.

The CDR3 coding sequence is TGTGCCAGCACCTCGGGCAGGGCCTACTACGAGCAGTACTTC. Residues: CASTSGRAYYEQYF. The chain joins TRBV5-8 to TRBJ2-7; weak D call: TRBD1 (5 bases). The V gene lost 6 bases and the J gene lost 3 bases, with 16 bases spanning the gap. Germline V lookup: CDR1 SGHTS, CDR2 YDEGEE. The CDR3 sequence is 14 residues long.

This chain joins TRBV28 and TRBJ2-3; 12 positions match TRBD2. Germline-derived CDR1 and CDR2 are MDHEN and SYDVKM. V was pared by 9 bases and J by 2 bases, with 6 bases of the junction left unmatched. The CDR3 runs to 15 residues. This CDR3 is CASLAGGRATDTQYF. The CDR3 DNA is TGTGCCAGTCTAGCGGGAGGGAGGGCCACAGATACGCAGTATTTT. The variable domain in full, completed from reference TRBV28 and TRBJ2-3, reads DVKVTQSSRYLVKRTGEKVFLECVQDMDHENMFWYRQDPGLGLRLIYFSYDVKMKEKGDIPEGYSVSREKKERFSLILESASTNQTSMYLCASLAGGRATDTQYFGPGTRLTVL.

CDR3 in amino acids: CATGSDSGQILAKNIQYF. The CDR3 DNA is TGCGCCACCGGCAGTGACTCCGGACAGATACTAGCCAAAAACATTCAGTACTTC. The chain carries TRBV23-1 and TRBJ2-4; D is possibly TRBD1 (6 bases). TRBV23-1 is an ORF; its function is uncertain. The CDR3 loop spans 18 amino acids. V gave up 10 bases and J gave up 0 bases, with 25 bases separating them.

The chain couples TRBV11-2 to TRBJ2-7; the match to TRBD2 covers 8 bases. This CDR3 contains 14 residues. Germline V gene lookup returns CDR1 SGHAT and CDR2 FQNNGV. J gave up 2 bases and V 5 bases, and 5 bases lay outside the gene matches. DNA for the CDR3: TGTGCCAGCAGCCGAACGGGACTAGCCTACGAGCAGTACTTC. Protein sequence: CASSRTGLAYEQYF.

CDR3 DNA sequence: TGTGCCAGCAGCCAACCACCCCCCAGGGGGACAGATACGCAGTATTTT. Its protein is CASSQPPPRGTDTQYF. V and J are TRBV3-1 (or the pseudogene TRBV3-2) and TRBJ2-3; 7 bases fit TRBD1. Germline V gives CDR1 LGHDT, CDR2 YNNKEL (reference sequence). Trimming took 2 bases from V and 3 from J; bases not matched to a gene: 8. The CDR3 is 16 amino acids.

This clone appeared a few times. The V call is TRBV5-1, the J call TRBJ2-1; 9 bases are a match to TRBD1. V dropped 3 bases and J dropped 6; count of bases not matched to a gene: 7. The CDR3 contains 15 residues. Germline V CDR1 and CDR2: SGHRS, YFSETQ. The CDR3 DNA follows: TGCGCCAGCAGCTCGCCGGACAGGGGAGTCAATGAGCAGTTCTTC. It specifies CASSSPDRGVNEQFF.

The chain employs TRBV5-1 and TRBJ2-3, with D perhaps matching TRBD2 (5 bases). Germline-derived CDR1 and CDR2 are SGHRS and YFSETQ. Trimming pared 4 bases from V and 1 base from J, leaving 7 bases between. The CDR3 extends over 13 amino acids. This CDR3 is CASSPEGTDTQYF. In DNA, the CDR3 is TGCGCCAGCAGCCCGGAGGGCACAGATACGCAGTATTTT. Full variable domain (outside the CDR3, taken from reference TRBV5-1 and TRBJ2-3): KAGVTQTPRYLIKTRGQQVTLSCSPISGHRSVSWYQQTPGQGLQFLFEYFSETQRNKGNFPGRFSGRQFSNSRSEMNVSTLELGDSALYLCASSPEGTDTQYFGPGTRLTVL.

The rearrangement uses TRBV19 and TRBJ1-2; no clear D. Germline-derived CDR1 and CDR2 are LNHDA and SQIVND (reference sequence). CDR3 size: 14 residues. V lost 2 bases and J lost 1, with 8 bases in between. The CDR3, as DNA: TGTGCCAGTAGTATAACTCGGGATAACTATGGCTACACCTTC. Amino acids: CASSITRDNYGYTF.